These 21 T cell receptor beta chains were all obtained from the same sample, sequenced in a study of T cells in localized non-small cell lung cancer. Profiling relied on immunoSEQ multiplex PCR, and the TCRdb table lists in-frame clones only, not all of them. This sample yields over 50,000 clones, of which 85% to 90% are seen a single time; about 2.1% belongs to the top ten. The sequencing used peripheral blood, collected before any cancer treatment. The source is a woman between 40 and 69 years old with stage I lung adenocarcinoma.

This chain connects TRBV6-5 to TRBJ2-5, with TRBD1 matching over 9 bases. The CDR3 has 14 residues. V shed 5 bases, J shed 5 bases, and the junction held 6 bases outside the gene matches. CDR1 is MNHEY and CDR2 is SVGAGI in the germline V gene. CDR3 in DNA: TGTGCCAGCAGTCGGGACAGGGACTCGGAGACCCAGTACTTC. Its protein is CASSRDRDSETQYF.

This clone was detected only once. The chain is built from TRBV10-3 and TRBJ1-5, with 9 bases matching TRBD1. Germline CDR1 reads ENHRY; CDR2 reads SYGVKD. Trimming cost V 3 bases and J 3 bases; bases outside gene matches: 9. The CDR3 extends over 17 amino acids. The CDR3 reads CAISEGYRGLNNQPQHF. As DNA, the CDR3 is TGTGCCATCAGTGAAGGGTACAGGGGGCTGAACAATCAGCCCCAGCATTTT.

The V and J genes are TRBV19 and TRBJ2-2; 8 nucleotides match TRBD1. V lost 0 bases and J lost 5; bases outside the gene matches: 2. Germline CDR1 and CDR2: LNHDA and SQIVND (reference sequence). The CDR3 covers 15 residues. For the CDR3, the DNA is TGTGCCAGTAGTATAGAGGACAGGGTAACCGGGGAGCTGTTTTTT. This sequence encodes CASSIEDRVTGELFF. Variable domain in full (rest from reference TRBV19 and TRBJ2-2): DGGITQSPKYLFRKEGQNVTLSCEQNLNHDAMYWYRQDPGQGLRLIYYSQIVNDFQKGDIAEGYSVSREKKESFPLTVTSAQKNPTAFYLCASSIEDRVTGELFFGEGSRLTVL.

V gene TRBV18 combines with J gene TRBJ2-3; 8 bases agree with TRBD2. Germline V gene data show CDR1 as KGHSH and CDR2 as LQKENI. This CDR3 spans 15 amino acids. V was clipped by 2 bases and J by 0 bases; unmatched bases: 1. CDR3 amino acids: CASSPSGGSTDTQYF. The CDR3 DNA reads as TGTGCCAGCTCACCAAGCGGGGGTAGCACAGATACGCAGTATTTT.

This chain's CDR3 is CASTGRMNTEAFF. In nucleotides, the CDR3 is TGTGCCAGCACTGGACGGATGAACACTGAAGCTTTCTTT. V usage is TRBV27 and J usage is TRBJ1-1; D ambiguous. Germline V CDR1 and CDR2: MNHEY, SMNVEV (reference sequence). V lost 7 bases and J 0 bases, leaving 9 bases between the germline ends. This CDR3 comprises 13 residues.

V is TRBV4-3 and J is TRBJ1-2; 8 bases map to TRBD1. The germline V gene encodes CDR1 LGHNA and CDR2 YSLEER. The CDR3 consists of 16 residues. V shed 3 bases and J 1 base; nucleotides not matched to a gene: 7. The DNA of the CDR3 is TGCGCCAGCAGCCAGGTATCGGGACAGGTTAACTATGGCTACACCTTC. Translated, it gives CASSQVSGQVNYGYTF.

This clone has ten or more counts. The V gene is TRBV5-1, the J gene TRBJ2-2; D ambiguous. CDR3 length: 14 residues. CDR1 and CDR2 (germline): SGHRS, YFSETQ. V dropped 6 bases and J dropped 6 bases, with 15 bases sitting between them. The CDR3 DNA follows: TGCGCCAGCACCCCAGGAAGAAGGGCCGGGGAGCTGTTTTTT. Protein: CASTPGRRAGELFF.

This chain connects TRBV2 to TRBJ1-4, with D possibly being TRBD1 (5 bases). The CDR3 extends over 16 amino acids. V lost 5 bases to trimming and J lost 4 bases, with 17 bases between them. Germline CDR1 SNHLY, CDR2 FYNNEI. DNA for the CDR3: TGTGCCAGCAGTCCAAGCCGTGGGGGAAGTAATGAAAAACTGTTTTTT. Its protein is CASSPSRGGSNEKLFF.

The chain links TRBV7-2 to TRBJ2-1, with 9 bases lining up with TRBD2. The CDR3 contains 15 residues. Germline loops: CDR1 SGHTA, CDR2 FQGNSA. Trimming at V came to 4 bases and at J to 4 bases, leaving 5 bases not matched to a gene. The CDR3 nucleotides read TGTGCCAGCAGCTCATTAGCGGGAGCATACAATGAGCAGTTCTTC. It codes for CASSSLAGAYNEQFF. Full variable domain (outside the CDR3, taken from reference TRBV7-2 and TRBJ2-1): GAGVSQSPSNKVTEKGKDVELRCDPISGHTALYWYRQSLGQGLEFLIYFQGNSAPDKSGLPSDRFSAERTGGSVSTLTIQRTQQEDSAVYLCASSSLAGAYNEQFFGPGTRLTVL.

This sequence joins TRBV29-1 and TRBJ2-5; 7 bases agree with TRBD1. This CDR3 has 15 amino acids. V lost 4 bases to trimming and J lost 2 bases; unmatched junction nucleotides: 10. CDR1 is SQVTM, CDR2 ANQGSEA, per germline. The CDR3 nucleotides read TGCAGCGTTGCTGACACAGGGGTAGGGCAAGAGACCCAGTACTTC. As protein: CSVADTGVGQETQYF.

The chain links TRBV30 to TRBJ1-2; no clear D. The CDR3 has 12 residues. The V end lost 2 bases, the J end lost 9 bases, and 13 bases lay between the germline ends. Germline CDR1 is GTSNPN and CDR2 is SVGIG (reference sequence). The CDR3 reads CAWSTESPSYTF. The CDR3 region has the DNA TGTGCCTGGAGTACCGAGAGCCCGAGCTACACCTTC.

V and J are TRBV27 and TRBJ1-3; perhaps TRBD1 as D (6 bases). The CDR3 length is 14 residues. The V and J ends lost 7 bases and 4 bases respectively, with 14 bases between them. Germline lookup yields CDR1 MNHEY and CDR2 SMNVEV (reference sequence). CDR3 bases: TGTGCCAGCACTTTCCGGGACATAGGAAACACCATATATTTT. Amino acids: CASTFRDIGNTIYF.

This clone was observed a few times. The chain joins TRBV11-3 to TRBJ1-1; maybe TRBD1 (5 bases). V was cut by 2 bases and J by 4 bases, with 8 bases left in between. The CDR3 extends over 13 amino acids. Germline CDR1 SGHNT, CDR2 YENEEA. The CDR3 DNA reads TGTGCCAGCAGCTTAACGGGGCCCACTGAAGCTTTCTTT. This sequence encodes CASSLTGPTEAFF.

The chain is built from TRBV28 and TRBJ1-2, with no clear D. Germline V gene data show CDR1 as MDHEN and CDR2 as SYDVKM. The CDR3 runs 12 residues. The CDR3 DNA reads TGTGTCGTCTCCAGAAATAACTATGGCTACACCTTC. Residues: CVVSRNNYGYTF.

V is TRBV27 and J is TRBJ1-5, with 8 bases aligning to TRBD1. CDR1 is MNHEY, CDR2 SMNVEV, per germline (reference sequence). The CDR3 is 16 residues long. The ends lost 4 bases at V and 5 bases at J; junction bases unmatched: 10. CDR3 region: CASSSALQGEDQPQHF. The DNA of the CDR3 is TGTGCCAGCAGTTCCGCCTTACAGGGGGAGGATCAGCCCCAGCATTTT.

This chain links TRBV7-8 with TRBJ2-7; D is unclear. The CDR3 runs to 13 residues. Germline lookup yields CDR1 SGHVS and CDR2 FQNEAQ. Trimming stripped 5 bases from V and 0 bases from J, with 8 bases between. CDR3 coding DNA: TGTGCCAGCAGCCCCACACGCTCCTACGAGCAGTACTTC. It specifies CASSPTRSYEQYF.

The genes are TRBV11-2 and TRBJ1-2, with 11 bases identical to TRBD1. The CDR3 extends over 14 amino acids. Germline CDR1 SGHAT, CDR2 FQNNGV. V shed 3 bases, J shed 6 bases, and the junction held 3 bases outside the gene matches. The chain's CDR3 is CASSFGTGGNGYTF. The CDR3 DNA is TGTGCCAGCAGCTTCGGGACAGGGGGAAATGGCTACACCTTC. Variable domain in full (rest from reference TRBV11-2 and TRBJ1-2): EAGVAQSPRYKIIEKRQSVAFWCNPISGHATLYWYQQILGQGPKLLIQFQNNGVVDDSQLPKDRFSAERLKGVDSTLKIQPAKLEDSAVYLCASSFGTGGNGYTFGSGTRLTVV.

This chain joins TRBV7-2 and TRBJ2-7, with TRBD2 matching over 8 bases. Looked up from germline, CDR1 is SGHTA and CDR2 is FQGNSA. The trim removed 4 bases at V and 7 bases at J, leaving 12 bases unmatched. This CDR3 is built from 15 residues. The CDR3 coding sequence is TGTGCCAGCAGCTCCTTGACTAGCGCCCTTGGGGAGCAGTACTTC. Its protein product is CASSSLTSALGEQYF.

The CDR3 DNA is TGTGCCAGCAGCCCTAGGACGGGGGATGGCTACACCTTC. This encodes CASSPRTGDGYTF. The rearrangement links TRBV4-2 to TRBJ1-2, with D maybe TRBD1 (5 bases). Germline V gene sequence: CDR1 LGHNA, CDR2 YNFKEQ. The CDR3 totals 13 residues. V lost 4 bases, J lost 6 bases, and 12 bases lay in between.

The rearrangement links TRBV5-1 to TRBJ2-4, with 9 positions matching TRBD1. The germline CDR1 and CDR2 sequences are SGHRS and YFSETQ. The CDR3 covers 15 residues. V trimming: 4 bases; J trimming: 5 bases; junction bases outside the gene matches: 7. The CDR3 sequence is CASSPHGQGQNIQYF. The CDR3 coding sequence is TGCGCCAGCAGCCCACATGGACAGGGGCAAAACATTCAGTACTTC.

This rearrangement joins TRBV28 to TRBJ2-7; 12 positions agree with TRBD2. V lost 6 bases, J lost 3 bases, and 6 bases stayed unmatched. In germline, CDR1 is MDHEN, CDR2 SYDVKM. The CDR3 is made up of 15 amino acids. The CDR3 loop is CASSLLAGGGYEQYF. The CDR3 DNA reads as TGTGCCAGCAGCTTACTAGCGGGGGGAGGCTACGAGCAGTACTTC.